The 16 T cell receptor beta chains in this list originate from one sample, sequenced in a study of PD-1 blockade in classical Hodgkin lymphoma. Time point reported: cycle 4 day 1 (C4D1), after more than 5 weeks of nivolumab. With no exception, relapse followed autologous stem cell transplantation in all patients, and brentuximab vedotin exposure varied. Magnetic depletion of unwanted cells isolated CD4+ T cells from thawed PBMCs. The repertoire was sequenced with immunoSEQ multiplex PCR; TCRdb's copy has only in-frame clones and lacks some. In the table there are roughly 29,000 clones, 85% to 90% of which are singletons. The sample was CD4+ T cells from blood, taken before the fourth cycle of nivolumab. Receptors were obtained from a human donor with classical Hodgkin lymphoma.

CDR3 nucleotide sequence: TGTGCCAGCAGCCCCCGACACAATCAGCCCCAGCATTTT. Its translation: CASSPRHNQPQHF. This chain uses TRBV7-6 with TRBJ1-5; no definite D call. CDR3 size: 13 residues. CDR1 is SGHVS and CDR2 is FNYEAQ in the germline V gene. V was trimmed by 5 bases and J by 3 bases, leaving 8 bases between them.

The CDR3, as DNA: TGTGCCAGCAGCCCTCGACCGGCAGGGCAGCAGTACTTC. This codes for CASSPRPAGQQYF. The rearrangement joins TRBV7-2 to TRBJ2-7; a possible D gene is TRBD1 (5 bases). V lost 5 bases and J lost 8, with 16 bases in between. Germline assignment: CDR1 SGHTA and CDR2 FQGNSA. This CDR3 contains 13 residues.

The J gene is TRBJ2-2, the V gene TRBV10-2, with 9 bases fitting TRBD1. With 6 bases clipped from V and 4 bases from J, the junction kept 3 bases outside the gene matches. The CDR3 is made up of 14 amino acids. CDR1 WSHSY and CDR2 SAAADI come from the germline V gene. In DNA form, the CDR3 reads TGCGCCAGCAGCCGGGACAGGGTCACCGGGGAGCTGTTTTTT. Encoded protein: CASSRDRVTGELFF.

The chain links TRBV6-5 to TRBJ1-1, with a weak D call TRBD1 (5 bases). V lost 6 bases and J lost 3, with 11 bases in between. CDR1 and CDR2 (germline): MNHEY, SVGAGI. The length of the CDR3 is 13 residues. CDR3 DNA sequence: TGTGCCAGCAGAGCCTCAGGGTACACTGAAGCTTTCTTT. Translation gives CASRASGYTEAFF.

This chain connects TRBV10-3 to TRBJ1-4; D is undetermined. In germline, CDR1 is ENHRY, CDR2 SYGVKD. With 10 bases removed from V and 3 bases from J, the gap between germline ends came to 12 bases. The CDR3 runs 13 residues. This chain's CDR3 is CATTRDPNEKLFF. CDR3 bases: TGTGCCACTACCCGGGATCCTAATGAAAAACTGTTTTTT.

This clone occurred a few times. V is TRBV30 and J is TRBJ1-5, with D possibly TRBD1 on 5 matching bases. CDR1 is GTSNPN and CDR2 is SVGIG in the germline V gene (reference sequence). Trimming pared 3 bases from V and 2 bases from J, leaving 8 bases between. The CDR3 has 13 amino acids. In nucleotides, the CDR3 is TGTGCCTGGAGCGGGGGGGGCAATCAGCCCCAGCATTTT. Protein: CAWSGGGNQPQHF.

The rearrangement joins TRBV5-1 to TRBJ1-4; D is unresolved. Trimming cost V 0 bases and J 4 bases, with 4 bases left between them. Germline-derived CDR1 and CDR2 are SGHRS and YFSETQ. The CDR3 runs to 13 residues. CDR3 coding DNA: TGCGCCAGCAGCTTGGAGAGTAATGAAAAACTGTTTTTT. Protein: CASSLESNEKLFF.

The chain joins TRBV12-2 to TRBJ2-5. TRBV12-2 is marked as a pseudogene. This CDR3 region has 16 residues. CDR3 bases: TGTGCAAGTCGCCCCCTACACCAACAACATAAAGAGACCCAGTACTTC. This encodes CASRPLHQQHKETQYF.

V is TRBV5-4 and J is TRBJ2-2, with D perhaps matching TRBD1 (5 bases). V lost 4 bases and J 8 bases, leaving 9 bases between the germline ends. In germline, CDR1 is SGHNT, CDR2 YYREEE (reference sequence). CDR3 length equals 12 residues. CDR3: CASSPKGGELFF. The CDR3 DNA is TGTGCCAGCAGCCCCAAGGGGGGGGAGCTGTTTTTT.

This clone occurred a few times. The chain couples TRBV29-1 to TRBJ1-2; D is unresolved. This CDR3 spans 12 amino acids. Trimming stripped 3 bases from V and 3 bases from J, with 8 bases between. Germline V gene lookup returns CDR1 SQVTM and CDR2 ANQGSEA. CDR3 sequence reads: CSVDGGDYGYTF. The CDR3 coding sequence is TGCAGCGTTGACGGAGGCGACTATGGCTACACCTTC.

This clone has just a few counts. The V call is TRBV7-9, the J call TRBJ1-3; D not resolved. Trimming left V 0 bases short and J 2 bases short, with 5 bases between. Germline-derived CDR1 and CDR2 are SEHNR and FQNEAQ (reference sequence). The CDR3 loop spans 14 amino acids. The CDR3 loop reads CASSLAGPGNTIYF. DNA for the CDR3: TGTGCCAGCAGCTTAGCCGGTCCTGGAAACACCATATATTTT.

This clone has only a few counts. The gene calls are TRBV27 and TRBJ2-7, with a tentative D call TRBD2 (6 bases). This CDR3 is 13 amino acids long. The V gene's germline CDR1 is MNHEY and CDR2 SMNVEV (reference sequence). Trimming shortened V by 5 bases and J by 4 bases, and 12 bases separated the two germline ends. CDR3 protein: CASSPEGRYEQYF. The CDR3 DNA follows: TGTGCCAGCAGTCCGGAGGGAAGATACGAGCAGTACTTC.

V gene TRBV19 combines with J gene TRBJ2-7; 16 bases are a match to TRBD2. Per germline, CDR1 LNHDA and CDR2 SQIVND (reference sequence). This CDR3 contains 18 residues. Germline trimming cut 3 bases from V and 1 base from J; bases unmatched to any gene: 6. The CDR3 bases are TGTGCCAGTAGTATGCAGGGACTAGCGGGAGGGCCGTCCTACGAGCAGTACTTC. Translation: CASSMQGLAGGPSYEQYF.

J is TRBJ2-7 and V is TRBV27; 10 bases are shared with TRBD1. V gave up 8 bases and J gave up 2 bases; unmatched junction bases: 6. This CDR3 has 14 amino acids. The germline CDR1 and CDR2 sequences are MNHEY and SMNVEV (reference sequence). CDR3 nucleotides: TGTGCCAGCGGGGGACAGGGGTCGGCCTACGAGCAGTACTTC. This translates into CASGGQGSAYEQYF.

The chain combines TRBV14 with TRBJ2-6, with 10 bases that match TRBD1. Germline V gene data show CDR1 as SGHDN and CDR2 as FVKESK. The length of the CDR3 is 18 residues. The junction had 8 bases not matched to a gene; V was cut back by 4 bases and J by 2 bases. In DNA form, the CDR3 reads TGTGCCAGCAGCCCAAGGACAGGGGGGGTCGCTGGGGCCAACGTCCTGACTTTC. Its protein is CASSPRTGGVAGANVLTF.

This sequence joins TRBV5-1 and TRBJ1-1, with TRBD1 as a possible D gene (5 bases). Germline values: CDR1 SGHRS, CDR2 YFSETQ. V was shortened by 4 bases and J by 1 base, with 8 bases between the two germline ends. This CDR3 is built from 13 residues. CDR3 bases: TGCGCCAGCAGCATTGGACAGAACACTGAAGCTTTCTTT. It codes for CASSIGQNTEAFF.